The next 9 T cell receptor beta chains were all read from a single sample in a study of cytomegalovirus exposure and HLA in healthy donors. The study ran its PCR with 60 Vbeta and 13 Jbeta primers. Produced via immunoSEQ multiplex PCR; TCRdb's table is partial and in-frame only. The sample gives 150,000 to 200,000 clones, roughly four fifths of which show up once; around 5% is in the top ten. Sequenced sample: PBMCs. Receptors were obtained from a girl under 18 in good health and CMV-seropositive.

V usage is TRBV4-1 and J usage is TRBJ2-7; 7 bases line up with TRBD1. This CDR3 is 15 amino acids long. V lost 4 bases, J lost 2 bases, and 8 bases stayed unmatched. Germline assignment: CDR1 MGHRA and CDR2 YSYEKL. DNA of the CDR3: TGCGCCAGCAGCCTAAGACAGGGAGATGCCTACGAGCAGTACTTC. Translated, it gives CASSLRQGDAYEQYF.

V is TRBV28 and J is TRBJ2-1; D is possibly TRBD2 (6 bases). Looked up from germline, CDR1 is MDHEN and CDR2 is SYDVKM. This CDR3 contains 17 residues. With 3 bases removed from V and 5 bases from J, the gap between germline ends came to 20 bases. The CDR3 nucleotides read TGTGCCAGCAGTTTCCCCAAGGAGGGGCGGAGGAACAATGAGCAGTTCTTC. It translates to CASSFPKEGRRNNEQFF.

This clone appeared a few times. The CDR3 bases are TGCGCCAGCAGCCACACCGGGACAGGGAGCACAGATACGCAGTATTTT. Translating it yields CASSHTGTGSTDTQYF. The V call is TRBV4-1, the J call TRBJ2-3; TRBD1 matches 9 bases. CDR3 size: 16 residues. CDR1 MGHRA and CDR2 YSYEKL come from the germline V gene. V gave up 3 bases and J gave up 0 bases; unmatched junction bases: 4.

V and J are TRBV2 and TRBJ1-6, with D unresolved. Germline CDR1 reads SNHLY; CDR2 reads FYNNEI. This CDR3 spans 13 amino acids. The germline V and J ends were trimmed by 3 bases and 10 bases, with 10 bases remaining between them. In DNA, the CDR3 is TGTGCCAGCAGTGACGCGGCTAGATCACCCCTCCACTTT. This encodes CASSDAARSPLHF.

The CDR3 region has the DNA TGTGCCAGCAGTGAATCAGGGATGGGCTACACCTTC. The encoded protein is CASSESGMGYTF. The V and J genes are TRBV2 and TRBJ1-2, with D perhaps matching TRBD1 (5 bases). CDR1 SNHLY and CDR2 FYNNEI come from the germline V gene. Trimming pared 2 bases from V and 8 bases from J, leaving 9 bases between. This CDR3 comprises 12 residues.

The chain uses TRBV28 and TRBJ1-6; TRBD1 matches at 7 bases. Germline-derived CDR1 and CDR2 are MDHEN and SYDVKM. This CDR3 is built from 16 residues. After removal of 4 bases from V and 3 bases from J, the junction contained 6 bases not matched to a gene. CDR3 sequence reads: CASSSRTGDYNSPLHF. As DNA, the CDR3 is TGTGCCAGCAGTTCAAGGACAGGCGACTATAATTCACCCCTCCACTTT.

The chain uses TRBV9 and TRBJ1-5, with D hard to call. The ends were cut back, 0 bases at V and 0 bases at J, with 4 bases in the middle. The germline V gene encodes CDR1 SGDLS and CDR2 YYNGEE. The CDR3 is made up of 14 amino acids. Here the CDR3 reads CASSVDGSNQPQHF. In DNA form, the CDR3 reads TGTGCCAGCAGCGTAGACGGTAGCAATCAGCCCCAGCATTTT.

V is TRBV7-8 and J is TRBJ2-1; TRBD2 matches at 7 bases. The V gene end was trimmed by 5 bases and the J gene end by 8 bases; junction bases not matched to a gene: 15. Germline loops: CDR1 SGHVS, CDR2 FQNEAQ. The CDR3 sequence is 16 residues long. CDR3 region: CASSPPRDYSSDEQFF. The CDR3, as DNA: TGTGCCAGCAGCCCACCCCGGGACTATTCGTCCGATGAGCAGTTCTTC.

The chain couples TRBV10-3 to TRBJ2-5; 9 bases align to TRBD1. The germline V gene encodes CDR1 ENHRY and CDR2 SYGVKD. The CDR3 has 15 residues. J was trimmed by 3 bases and V by 1 base; bases with no gene match: 3. As DNA, the CDR3 is TGTGCCATCAGTGAGTACCGGGACAGGGAAGAGACCCAGTACTTC. Protein: CAISEYRDREETQYF.